Each of the 3 T cell receptor beta chains below was sequenced from the same sample in a study of cytomegalovirus exposure and HLA in healthy donors. PCR primers comprised 60 Vbeta and 13 Jbeta primers. TCRdb's table, derived via immunoSEQ multiplex PCR, lists solely in-frame clones and lacks some. The sample consists of fewer than 200,000 clones, 87% of them appearing once. The source material was PBMCs. These TCRs come from a woman aged 30 to 39 in good health and CMV-seronegative.

V and J are TRBV6-5 and TRBJ1-2; D is possibly TRBD1 (6 bases). Trimming shortened V by 6 bases and J by 4 bases, and 18 bases separated the two germline ends. This CDR3 has 15 residues. Germline V gene sequence: CDR1 MNHEY, CDR2 SVGAGI. CDR3 in amino acids: CASRVNRVSVYGYTF. Here the CDR3 DNA reads TGTGCCAGCAGGGTGAACAGGGTCTCAGTCTATGGCTACACCTTC.

The sample holds one count of this clone. Here the CDR3 reads CASSLNPGGLAGANVLTF. CDR3 in DNA: TGCGCCAGCAGCTTGAACCCAGGGGGCTTGGCTGGGGCCAACGTCCTGACTTTC. The gene calls are TRBV5-1 and TRBJ2-6; TRBD1 aligns across 8 bases. CDR1 SGHRS and CDR2 YFSETQ come from the germline V gene. The J segment lost 2 bases and the V segment lost 1 base, leaving 8 bases of the junction unmatched. This CDR3 is built from 18 residues.

This clone was seen once. The chain combines TRBV9 with TRBJ2-7, with TRBD2 matching over 11 bases. Germline V lookup: CDR1 SGDLS, CDR2 YYNGEE. The V segment lost 0 bases and the J segment 4 bases; nucleotides outside the gene matches: 3. This CDR3 region has 15 residues. The CDR3 loop reads CASSVGTSGFYEQYF. In DNA, the CDR3 is TGTGCCAGCAGCGTAGGGACTAGCGGGTTTTACGAGCAGTACTTC.